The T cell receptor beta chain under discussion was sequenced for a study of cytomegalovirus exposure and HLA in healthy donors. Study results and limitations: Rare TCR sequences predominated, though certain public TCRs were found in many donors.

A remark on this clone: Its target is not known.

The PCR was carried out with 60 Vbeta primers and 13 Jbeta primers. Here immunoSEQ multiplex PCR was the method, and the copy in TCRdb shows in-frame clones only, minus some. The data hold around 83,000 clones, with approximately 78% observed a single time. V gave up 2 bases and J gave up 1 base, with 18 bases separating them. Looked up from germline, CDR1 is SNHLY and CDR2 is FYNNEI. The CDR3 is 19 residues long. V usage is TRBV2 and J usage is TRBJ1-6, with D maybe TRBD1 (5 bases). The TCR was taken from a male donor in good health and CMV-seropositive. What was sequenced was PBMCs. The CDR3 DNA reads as TGTGCCAGCAGTGAACGGCGGGGGACGATCCCATCCTATAATTCACCCCTCCACTTT. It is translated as CASSERRGTIPSYNSPLHF.